This T cell receptor (beta chain) was profiled in a study of beta chain features in type 1 diabetes. Sorted CD4+ subsets: naive, central memory, regulatory, stem cell-like memory (CD45RO/CCR7/CD25/CD127/CD95/CD27 panel). The investigators reverse transcribed all of the isolated RNA, so they sequenced expressed TCRB transcripts. TCRdb's copy holds only in-frame clones and misses some; the assay was immunoSEQ multiplex PCR. The top ten clones hold about 0.1% of a sample with around 150,000 clones, roughly 60% of them seen once. Findings of the study overall: Researchers report that Type 1 diabetes patients had moderately but significantly shorter TCRB CDR3s across all four CD4+ subsets. Equally in patients and controls, shorter templates might have been favored by PCR.

Turning to this clone: Its target is unknown.

Sequencing was carried out using naive CD4+ T cells from blood. This receptor was taken from a man younger than 40 with type 1 diabetes.

CDR3 amino acids: CASSLGSDQETQYF. CDR3 DNA sequence: TGCGCCAGCAGCTTGGGGTCGGATCAAGAGACCCAGTACTTC. The gene calls are TRBV5-1 and TRBJ2-5; no reliable D call. This CDR3 comprises 14 residues. V was shortened by 0 bases and J by 2 bases, with 8 bases between the two germline ends. Per the germline V gene, CDR1 is SGHRS and CDR2 is YFSETQ.